The entry below describes one TCR beta chain. This sample is drawn from a study of beta chain features in type 1 diabetes. Expressed TCRB transcripts got sequenced, as all isolated RNA was reverse transcribed. Sequencing used immunoSEQ multiplex PCR; TCRdb keeps in-frame clones, though not all of them. Among some 410,000 clones listed, roughly 13% were seen once. The sequence was obtained from a man aged 30-40 years in good health. Sequenced input: naive CD4+ T cells from blood.

The CDR3 protein is CASQREGGSYNEQFF. The CDR3 nucleotides read TGTGCCAGCCAGCGGGAGGGCGGTTCCTACAATGAGCAGTTCTTC. This chain uses TRBV19 with TRBJ2-1, with TRBD2 matching 10 bases. In germline, CDR1 is LNHDA, CDR2 SQIVND (reference sequence). The CDR3 sequence is 15 residues long. Unmatched junction bases numbered 6, after V lost 9 bases and J lost 1 base.